Shown below are 28 T cell receptor beta chains from a single sample sequenced in a study of T cell responses to AZD1222 COVID-19 vaccine. Measured with immunoSEQ multiplex PCR; TCRdb has only the in-frame clones, and not every one. Among 65,000 to 95,000 clones listed, about 84% were seen once. Material: peripheral blood, obtained on day 0 of AZD1222 vaccination. Receptor source: an adult in good health.

This clone was found a few times. The chain carries TRBV5-4 and TRBJ2-6, with D possibly TRBD1 on 5 matching bases. This CDR3 contains 14 residues. Germline V gene sequence: CDR1 SGHNT, CDR2 YYREEE (reference sequence). V was shortened by 4 bases and J by 4 bases, with 9 bases between the two germline ends. For the CDR3, the DNA is TGTGCCAGCAGCCCCAGGGAAGGGGCCAACGTCCTGACTTTC. Amino acid sequence: CASSPREGANVLTF. Looking up the rest from reference TRBV5-4 and TRBJ2-6 gives the full variable domain: ETGVTQSPTHLIKTRGQQVTLRCSSQSGHNTVSWYQQALGQGPQFIFQYYREEENGRGNFPPRFSGLQFPNYSSELNVNALELDDSALYLCASSPREGANVLTFGAGSRLTVL.

This chain uses TRBV5-5 with TRBJ1-5, with unresolved D. The CDR3 is 15 residues long. Germline V gene data show CDR1 as SGHKS and CDR2 as YYEKEE (reference sequence). V lost 0 bases, J lost 0 bases, and 7 bases lay in between. CDR3 bases: TGTGCCAGCAGCTTGGCGGGTCGTAGCAATCAGCCCCAGCATTTT. Translating gives CASSLAGRSNQPQHF.

The chain carries TRBV29-1 and TRBJ2-3; 8 bases are shared with TRBD1. The germline gives CDR1 SQVTM, CDR2 ANQGSEA. CDR3 size: 13 residues. Trimming cost V 2 bases and J 5 bases; bases outside gene matches: 3. The CDR3 region has the DNA TGCAGCGTTGAACAGGGGGCGGGAGATACGCAGTATTTT. The encoded protein is CSVEQGAGDTQYF.

V and J are TRBV30 and TRBJ1-5; the match to TRBD1 covers 11 bases. With V trimmed by 7 bases and J by 5 bases, 4 bases remained unmatched. Germline CDR1 reads GTSNPN; CDR2 reads SVGIG (reference sequence). The CDR3 runs to 13 residues. CDR3: CAYGTGGHQPQHF. The DNA for the CDR3 is TGTGCCTACGGGACAGGGGGTCATCAGCCCCAGCATTTT.

V and J are TRBV5-1 and TRBJ2-7; D might be TRBD2 (6 bases). This CDR3 contains 16 residues. Germline V gene lookup returns CDR1 SGHRS and CDR2 YFSETQ. V was cut by 0 bases and J by 6 bases, with 19 bases left in between. CDR3 region: CASSLAGGNRASEQYF. CDR3 nucleotide sequence: TGCGCCAGCAGCTTGGCCGGGGGAAATCGGGCTTCCGAGCAGTACTTC.

For this clone: Other DNA sequences in this specimen translate into the identical CDR3. The chain carries TRBV9 and TRBJ2-1; 12 bases are shared with TRBD2. The CDR3 is 15 residues long. The ends lost 0 bases at V and 7 bases at J; junction bases unmatched: 2. The germline gives CDR1 SGDLS, CDR2 YYNGEE. The CDR3 sequence: CASSVGLAGGNEQFF. Here the CDR3 DNA reads TGTGCCAGCAGCGTAGGTCTAGCGGGAGGGAATGAGCAGTTCTTC.

J is TRBJ1-1 and V is TRBV6-5; a possible D gene is TRBD1 (6 bases). The CDR3 loop spans 14 amino acids. Trimming removed 2 bases at V and 7 bases at J, with 14 bases between. In germline, CDR1 is MNHEY, CDR2 SVGAGI. For the CDR3, the DNA is TGTGCCAGCAGTTACGGACACACCAGGGGTGAAGCTTTCTTT. Translating gives CASSYGHTRGEAFF.

The CDR3 DNA is TGTGCCAGCAGCCGAAGTGCCCCAACAGATACGCAGTATTTT. Translated, it gives CASSRSAPTDTQYF. The chain couples TRBV7-6 to TRBJ2-3; D remains unclear. This CDR3 comprises 14 residues. Germline V gene data show CDR1 as SGHVS and CDR2 as FNYEAQ. Trimming left V 5 bases short and J 3 bases short, with 12 bases between.

This rearrangement joins TRBV12-3 or TRBV12-4 to TRBJ2-2; D is unclear. Trimming stripped 7 bases from V and 4 bases from J, with 7 bases between. The CDR3 has 12 amino acids. The CDR3: CASKLVTGELFF. The CDR3 region has the DNA TGTGCCAGCAAGTTAGTCACCGGGGAGCTGTTTTTT.

The table lists this clone with a few counts. The chain carries TRBV9 and TRBJ1-2; 8 bases align to TRBD1. The CDR3 has 14 residues. J gave up 7 bases and V 4 bases, and 9 bases lay outside the gene matches. Germline CDR1 and CDR2: SGDLS and YYNGEE. This chain's CDR3 is CASSSDRGLGGYTF. The CDR3 nucleotides read TGTGCCAGCAGCTCTGACAGGGGCCTGGGTGGCTACACCTTC.

This clone was seen a single time. This chain links TRBV29-1 with TRBJ1-1; TRBD1 aligns across 7 bases. The CDR3 covers 13 residues. Germline V gene sequence: CDR1 SQVTM, CDR2 ANQGSEA. The V segment lost 7 bases and the J segment 4 bases; nucleotides outside the gene matches: 9. CDR3 amino acids: CSAGDRVGTEAFF. The CDR3 DNA reads TGCAGCGCTGGAGACAGGGTTGGCACTGAAGCTTTCTTT.

The chain employs TRBV11-2 and TRBJ1-2; D not resolved. Germline V lookup: CDR1 SGHAT, CDR2 FQNNGV. The CDR3 length is 17 residues. V lost 5 bases, J lost 0 bases, and 19 bases lay in between. CDR3 sequence reads: CASSPHYRTDSNYGYTF. CDR3 nucleotide sequence: TGTGCCAGCAGCCCGCATTATCGGACGGATTCTAACTATGGCTACACCTTC. Combining the CDR3 with reference TRBV11-2 and TRBJ1-2 gives the whole variable domain EAGVAQSPRYKIIEKRQSVAFWCNPISGHATLYWYQQILGQGPKLLIQFQNNGVVDDSQLPKDRFSAERLKGVDSTLKIQPAKLEDSAVYLCASSPHYRTDSNYGYTFGSGTRLTVV.

This chain connects TRBV24-1 to TRBJ2-1; TRBD1 agrees at 8 bases. The CDR3 totals 15 residues. V trimming: 4 bases; J trimming: 8 bases; junction bases outside the gene matches: 9. Germline lookup yields CDR1 KGHDR and CDR2 SFDVKD. This chain's CDR3 is CATSDPGTGADEQFF. DNA of the CDR3: TGTGCCACCAGTGACCCCGGGACAGGAGCCGATGAGCAGTTCTTC.

The J gene is TRBJ1-5, the V gene TRBV19; possibly TRBD1 for D (5 bases). Germline CDR1 reads LNHDA; CDR2 reads SQIVND (reference sequence). Trimming took 4 bases from V and 0 from J, leaving 7 bases between them. There are 14 residues in the CDR3. In DNA, the CDR3 is TGTGCCAGTAGTACACAGGTTAGCAATCAGCCCCAGCATTTT. It yields the protein CASSTQVSNQPQHF.

The rearrangement joins TRBV9 to TRBJ2-7; the D call may be TRBD1 or TRBD2 (5 bases each). The germline V gene has CDR1 SGDLS and CDR2 YYNGEE. This CDR3 has 13 residues. Trimming took off 3 bases at V and 0 bases at J, with 7 bases between the two ends. In DNA, the CDR3 is TGTGCCAGCAGCGAGGGGAGCTCCTACGAGCAGTACTTC. Translating it yields CASSEGSSYEQYF.

This clone has just one count. This chain connects TRBV5-1 to TRBJ2-1; TRBD2 is a possible D gene (5 bases). Between the trimmed V and J ends, which lost 0 bases and 0 bases, there was a span of 16 bases. CDR3 length: 18 amino acids. CDR1 is SGHRS, CDR2 YFSETQ, per germline. The DNA for the CDR3 is TGCGCCAGCAGCTTGGCCGGTTTAGTTAGCGACTCCTACAATGAGCAGTTCTTC. This translates into CASSLAGLVSDSYNEQFF.

This chain links TRBV7-9 with TRBJ1-1; 8 bases are a match to TRBD1. After removal of 1 base from V and 5 bases from J, the junction contained 9 bases not matched to a gene. The CDR3 is 16 residues long. Germline CDR1 reads SEHNR; CDR2 reads FQNEAQ (reference sequence). The CDR3 nucleotides are TGTGCCAGCAGCTTAGATCGGCCAGGGGGCAGGACTGAAGCTTTCTTT. This codes for CASSLDRPGGRTEAFF. Complete variable domain (other parts from reference TRBV7-9 and TRBJ1-1): DTGVSQNPRHKITKRGQNVTFRCDPISEHNRLYWYRQTLGQGPEFLTYFQNEAQLEKSRLLSDRFSAERPKGSFSTLEIQRTEQGDSAMYLCASSLDRPGGRTEAFFGQGTRLTVV.

The chain carries TRBV15 and TRBJ2-1; maybe TRBD2 (5 bases). Germline CDR1 reads LNHNV; CDR2 reads YYDKDF (reference sequence). The CDR3 is made up of 19 amino acids. V was clipped by 3 bases and J by 0 bases, with 21 bases between them. The CDR3 loop reads CATSRPSGIAPSSYNEQFF. Written as DNA, the CDR3 is TGTGCCACCAGCAGGCCCTCCGGGATAGCGCCCAGCTCCTACAATGAGCAGTTCTTC.

The rearrangement links TRBV7-9 to TRBJ2-1; D call uncertain. In germline, CDR1 is SEHNR, CDR2 FQNEAQ (reference sequence). The length of the CDR3 is 14 residues. V was clipped by 5 bases and J by 4 bases, with 12 bases between them. DNA for the CDR3: TGTGCCAGCAGCGAACCTCGGGCTTACAATGAGCAGTTCTTC. Protein: CASSEPRAYNEQFF.

V is TRBV28 and J is TRBJ1-1; possible D gene TRBD1, 5 bases. Germline CDR1 MDHEN, CDR2 SYDVKM. The CDR3 totals 14 residues. Trimming left V 5 bases short and J 11 bases short, with 21 bases between. For the CDR3, the DNA is TGTGCCAGCAGTGAAAGGGGCCTACTGAACGAGGCTTTCTTT. Translated, it gives CASSERGLLNEAFF.

The rearrangement uses TRBV6-5 and TRBJ1-6; maybe TRBD1 (6 bases). Trimming took off 10 bases at V and 7 bases at J, with 20 bases between the two ends. Germline CDR1 reads MNHEY; CDR2 reads SVGAGI. The CDR3 is 15 residues long. Written as DNA, the CDR3 is TGTGCCACGCGTGAGGGGGTTGTAGAGAATTCACCCCTCCACTTT. This translates into CATREGVVENSPLHF.

This clone turned up a few times. The chain links TRBV10-1 to TRBJ2-7; D may be TRBD1 (6 bases). Germline V lookup: CDR1 WNHNN, CDR2 SYGVQD (reference sequence). The V end lost 3 bases, the J end lost 5 bases, and 8 bases lay between the germline ends. This CDR3 region has 12 residues. The chain's CDR3 is CASSDQGNEQYF. The CDR3 coding sequence is TGCGCCAGCAGTGACCAGGGGAACGAGCAGTACTTC.

The chain is built from TRBV5-1 and TRBJ1-4, with TRBD1 matching over 8 bases. Looked up from germline, CDR1 is SGHRS and CDR2 is YFSETQ. V trimming: 3 bases; J trimming: 8 bases; junction bases outside the gene matches: 6. This CDR3 is 14 amino acids long. The CDR3 reads CASSSGGQGEKLFF. The CDR3 region has the DNA TGCGCCAGCAGCTCAGGCGGACAGGGAGAAAAACTGTTTTTT.

The rearrangement links TRBV6-2 or TRBV6-3 to TRBJ1-2; D perhaps matches TRBD1 (6 bases). This CDR3 has 14 residues. Germline CDR1 and CDR2: MNHEY and SVGEGT. The V end was cut by 2 bases, the J end by 5 bases, with 12 bases between. CDR3 coding DNA: TGTGCCAGCAGTTACGGGGGGCGCCGGTATGGCTACACCTTC. This translates into CASSYGGRRYGYTF.

This clone was detected only once. CDR3 protein: CASSGDSPEAFF. In nucleotides, the CDR3 is TGTGCCAGCAGCGGCGACAGCCCAGAAGCTTTCTTT. V is TRBV2 and J is TRBJ1-1, with a tentative D call TRBD1 (5 bases). The CDR3 sequence is 12 residues long. Germline assignment: CDR1 SNHLY and CDR2 FYNNEI. V dropped 6 bases and J dropped 8 bases, with 13 bases sitting between them.

The J gene is TRBJ2-7, the V gene TRBV2; TRBD1 matches 9 bases. There are 15 residues in the CDR3. Germline values: CDR1 SNHLY, CDR2 FYNNEI. The V and J ends lost 8 bases and 3 bases, in that order; junction bases with no gene match: 11. The CDR3 bases are TGTGCCAGCGGCTCGGGACAGGGCAATTACTACGAGCAGTACTTC. It specifies CASGSGQGNYYEQYF.

Note on this clone: The same CDR3 can be traced to other DNA sequences in this sample. Here the CDR3 reads CASSRNRGNTEAFF. The CDR3 DNA sequence: TGTGCCAGCAGCCGAAACAGGGGGAACACTGAAGCTTTCTTT. The genes are TRBV3-1 (or the pseudogene TRBV3-2) and TRBJ1-1, with TRBD1 identical over 7 bases. Germline assignment: CDR1 LGHDT and CDR2 YNNKEL (reference sequence). Trimming cost V 4 bases and J 1 base; bases outside gene matches: 3. The CDR3 totals 14 residues.

J is TRBJ1-6 and V is TRBV4-1; TRBD1 is a possible D gene (6 bases). Germline CDR1 reads MGHRA; CDR2 reads YSYEKL. The V end lost 3 bases, the J end lost 7 bases, and 10 bases lay between the germline ends. The CDR3 spans 14 residues. CDR3 sequence (DNA): TGCGCCAGCAGCCATATAGGGGGAAATTCACCCCTCCACTTT. Protein sequence: CASSHIGGNSPLHF.